This entry describes one T cell receptor beta chain. This clone was observed a single time. Its antigen is not yet known. Nothing much larger sits one base from this clone, and base qualities are not available. The data were taken from a study of cytomegalovirus exposure and HLA in healthy donors (dated by TCRdb to 2015 to 2018). About the full investigation: According to an earlier analysis of a few hundred of the donors, roughly 180 million T cells yielded approximately 120 million unique TCR beta sequences and roughly 280 Gb of sequence data. Approximately 310 gigabases of sequencing data and approximately 93 million unique TCR sequences were included in an early release covering over 600 HLA-typed donors. Of the roughly 400 genotyped donors, approximately 83% fell in the genetic ancestry cluster associated with self-reported Caucasian donors. The aim of the study was to test whether cataloging public T cell receptors could identify signatures of past pathogen exposure. The study profiled the T cell repertoires of 550 to 700 subjects by immunosequencing and related them to cytomegalovirus serostatus. Along with the roughly 670-subject first cohort, a separate validation cohort of over a hundred different subjects was used. The study combined high-throughput TCR immunosequencing, statistical association of individual TCRs with disease status, and machine learning to predict cytomegalovirus infection status. A later analysis re-analyzed previously published TCR beta repertoires from about 730 donors and added high-resolution HLA genotyping to study TCR occurrence patterns. Rather than using new phenotypic data, the later analysis identified candidate immune exposures from TCR beta sequences and from how often those sequences occurred across donors. An earlier analysis of around 640 of the donors used high-throughput TCR beta sequencing to judge whether each TCR beta V gene segment behaved as functional or pseudogenic. Donor age, sex, ethnicity and CMV serostatus were compiled together with the repertoire data. A later genetic analysis took genome-wide SNP genotypes for 398 of the 666 donors and used that subset as a discovery cohort. All discovery cohort repertoires had been generated on a single sequencing platform. HLA typing included class I and class II loci at four-digit resolution. The number of typed donors differed by locus: about 620-630 for A, B, C, DRB1 and DQB1; 500 to 550 for DQA1; 606 for DPA1; and about 450 for DPB1. Four or five DR-DQ haplotypes were handled as single units for association and clustering, since linkage in the cohort was strong. Among about 360 genotyped donors of the cohort, an average of about 240,000 unique TCR beta nucleotide sequences were sequenced per donor, approximately 20% of them non-productive. Findings and caveats that apply to the study as a whole: In a later analysis, most CMV-associated TCR beta chains were found to appear HLA-restricted, with HLA associations seemingly driven largely by CMV exposure. Several of the top co-occurrence clusters appeared to be linked to parvovirus B19, influenza, CMV and Epstein-Barr virus, according to a later analysis. A total of roughly 160 TCR beta chains were listed by the study as associated with cytomegalovirus. Correlated functional status among segregating V segments might be attributable to linkage disequilibrium, but an unknown experimental factor could not be ruled out. A few of the identified cytomegalovirus-associated TCR beta chains were confirmed in vitro to be specific for cytomegalovirus antigens. Because HLA typing was unavailable for some donors at each locus, only the typed subset was used in association tests. In a later analysis, HLA-associated TCR beta chains were found to be more clonally expanded and to have lower generation probabilities than equally common non-associated chains. The only immune exposure information available for the cohort was CMV serostatus. Because counts were too low, under 20 rarely observed V segments, including chromosome 9 orphons, were left out of the earlier analysis of approximately 580 of the donors. A cluster of highly shared sequence variants was judged likely to represent a technical artifact of the sequencing pipeline. Most TCR sequences were observed very rarely across donors, whereas some public TCRs were present in many individuals. In a later analysis, 16,951 TCR beta sequences were associated with specific HLA alleles at a false discovery rate of 0.05. The authors suggested that the approach could potentially be extended to other disease states and immunological phenotypes. Compared with the approximately 600-donor mean, donors in an Asian-associated ancestry cluster had fewer N-insertions in productive TCRs, according to a later genetic analysis. An earlier analysis of around 540 of the donors showed that most TCR beta V segments appeared in productive rearrangements either about 87% or about 30% of the time, which broadly matched IMGT annotations. In a later analysis, TCR association rates were found to vary across HLA loci, with the most associated TCRs seen for DRB1 alleles and the fewest for HLA-C alleles. In both the original and validation cohorts, the classifier was reported to diagnose cytomegalovirus status with high specificity and sensitivity. Assigning TCR associations to individual alleles was difficult when HLA alleles, especially DR and DQ, strongly co-occurred. Only TCR beta chains were sequenced in this cohort, and the absence of alpha or paired-chain data limited detectable features. A further reported finding was that TCR beta sequences accurately predicted the HLA-A and HLA-B alleles for most subjects in the first cohort. The presence/absence analyses assumed that sequencing depth was roughly uniform across donors, and that assumption may not be true. V-gene and J-gene trimming of TCR beta chains was associated with a missense DCLRE1C variant in a later genetic analysis, and the association was replicated in an independent cohort.

Libraries were prepared through the immunoSEQ multiplex PCR assay. A mixture of 60 forward primers for TCR Vbeta segments and 13 reverse primers for TCR Jbeta segments was used in the multiplex PCR. The CDR3 region of rearranged TCR beta genes was amplified from genomic DNA with a multiplex PCR assay. The amplified TCR beta libraries were sequenced on the Illumina HiSeq System as 87-base-pair reads. Per the authors' processing: In a later analysis, some 80 million unique TCR beta chains were counted across the approximately 670 repertoires, and about 9.9 million of these chains were shared by at least two donors. To remove PCR and sequencing errors, raw reads were error-corrected and collapsed into unique sequences using a nearest-neighbor algorithm that merged closely related sequences. To assign V, D and J gene segments, CDR3 sequences were aligned to IMGT reference sequences. For a sequence to be retained, a match of at least six nucleotides to both a V gene segment and a J gene segment was required. A rearrangement counted as productive if the CDR3 had no stop codons and remained in frame with V and J, and every other rearrangement counted as non-productive. Following IMGT convention, CDR3 was defined as the stretch from the second conserved V-encoded cysteine up to the conserved J-encoded phenylalanine. In an earlier analysis of approximately 590 of the donors, sequences lacking an unambiguous match to a single V gene segment were excluded. An earlier analysis of a few hundred of the donors called V segments functional above 56.7% productive rearrangements and segregating when the between-donor standard deviation exceeded 5%. A statistical classification framework was built for diagnosing cytomegalovirus status from the catalog of TCR beta chain sequences. In a later analysis, TCR nucleotide sequences were compared against IMGT/GENE-DB human TR gene sequences so that V and J genes could be assigned. A later analysis assigned CDR3 sequences and most-parsimonious VDJ recombination scenarios with the TCRdist pipeline. In a later analysis, each TCR beta chain was defined by its CDR3 amino acid sequence together with its V-gene family, and reads lacking a unique V-gene family were excluded. To address suspected cross-contamination and a sequencing artifact, a later analysis removed 550 to 750 highly shared, low-generation-probability nucleotide sequences. A later analysis calculated a clonal expansion index for each public chain from normalized within-repertoire ranks of inferred template counts. A later analysis computed generation probabilities with a VDJ recombination model fitted to out-of-frame rearrangements, and checked the results against IGoR. In a later analysis, TCR-TCR, TCR-HLA and TCR-CMV co-occurrence was scored with hypergeometric tests, and a repertoire-size bias correction was applied to TCR pairs. In a later analysis, false discovery rates were estimated by permuting HLA or CMV assignments 20 times. A later analysis grouped co-occurring TCRs with DBSCAN, adding TCRdist sequence similarity when clustering within HLA-allele-positive subsets. For co-occurrence clustering, repertoires with fewer than 30,000 or more than 120,000 public chains were excluded, along with roughly five repertoires with anomalous nucleotide sharing. The immuneACCESS repertoire file appears here via TCRdb, limited to in-frame rearrangements. These files lack a portion of the clones; in checked studies, under half of the deficit traces to unresolved V genes, and the cause of the others is not known. V and J calls and clone size follow that table, whereas D and trimming were derived from the DNA. Here the sample has some 120,000 clones; approximately 82% occur a single time. The leading ten clones occupy 15% to 20% of the sample.

The cohort comprised hundreds of healthy bone marrow donors. At the time of sampling, every cohort member was nominally healthy, though immune exposures that went unrecorded were likely present. The donor was CMV seropositive and belonged to the group of 250 to 300 seropositive cohort members. A peripheral blood sample was collected from each donor, and TCR beta sequencing was performed on peripheral blood mononuclear cells. Genomic DNA was extracted from the blood cell samples with the Qiagen DNeasy Blood Extraction Kit. The sequenced sample consisted of PBMCs. This sequence was found in a man aged 18 to 30 in good health and CMV-seropositive.

CDR3 protein: CASRDTGEFQPQHF. The DNA is as follows: TGTGCCAGCAGAGACACAGGGGAATTCCAGCCCCAGCATTTT. The sequence links TRBV27 to TRBJ1-5, and 7 junction bases match TRBD1. The V end gives up 6 bases and the J end 7 bases, leaving 9 bases in the junction not matched to a gene. Measured from the cysteine to the phenylalanine, the CDR3 is 14 residues long. This entry keeps only the CDR3 DNA: 42 bases, framed from base 1. Via the germline V gene (reference sequence), CDR1 is MNHEY and CDR2 SMNVEV.